Below are 11 T cell receptor beta chains sequenced from a single sample in a study of T cell changes during pregnancy in multiple sclerosis. Method: immunoSEQ multiplex PCR; TCRdb's copy keeps in-frame clones and lacks some. The sample carries about 100,000 clones, around 92% recorded once. Sequencing was performed on peripheral blood, taken after pregnancy. All receptors come from a female donor with multiple sclerosis, enrolled in a pregnancy study.

This clone was observed a single time. The chain uses TRBV28 and TRBJ2-2; D ambiguous. Germline values: CDR1 MDHEN, CDR2 SYDVKM. With 5 bases removed from V and 1 base from J, the gap between germline ends came to 8 bases. CDR3 length: 14 amino acids. CDR3 DNA: TGTGCCAGCAGTCGAACTCTGAACACCGGGGAGCTGTTTTTT. It specifies CASSRTLNTGELFF. Full variable domain (outside the CDR3, taken from reference TRBV28 and TRBJ2-2): DVKVTQSSRYLVKRTGEKVFLECVQDMDHENMFWYRQDPGLGLRLIYFSYDVKMKEKGDIPEGYSVSREKKERFSLILESASTNQTSMYLCASSRTLNTGELFFGEGSRLTVL.

The chain employs TRBV5-6 and TRBJ2-1; D unresolved. Deletions cut 0 bases from V and 10 bases from J, with 14 bases between. CDR1 and CDR2 from the germline V gene are SGHDT and YYEEEE. The CDR3 is made up of 14 amino acids. In DNA form, the CDR3 reads TGTGCCAGCAGCTTGGGACCTCGTACCGGGGAGCAGTTCTTC. As protein: CASSLGPRTGEQFF. Using reference TRBV5-6 and TRBJ2-1 for the parts outside the CDR3, the full variable domain is DAGVTQSPTHLIKTRGQQVTLRCSPKSGHDTVSWYQQALGQGPQFIFQYYEEEERQRGNFPDRFSGHQFPNYSSELNVNALLLGDSALYLCASSLGPRTGEQFFGPGTRLTVL.

V usage is TRBV18 and J usage is TRBJ1-2; the match to TRBD1 covers 9 bases. CDR3 length: 16 amino acids. Germline CDR1 is KGHSH and CDR2 is LQKENI. J lost 4 bases, V lost 4 bases, and 10 bases had no gene match. CDR3: CASSHATGGARYGYTF. CDR3 in DNA: TGTGCCAGCTCACATGCGACAGGGGGAGCACGCTATGGCTACACCTTC. Full variable domain (remainder filled in from reference TRBV18 and TRBJ1-2): NAGVMQNPRHLVRRRGQEARLRCSPMKGHSHVYWYRQLPEEGLKFMVYLQKENIIDESGMPKERFSAEFPKEGPSILRIQQVVRGDSAAYFCASSHATGGARYGYTFGSGTRLTVV.

The rearrangement uses TRBV27 and TRBJ2-7; the D gene is possibly TRBD2 (6 bases). Trimming shortened V by 5 bases and J by 2 bases, and 13 bases separated the two germline ends. This CDR3 contains 14 residues. Germline CDR1 MNHEY, CDR2 SMNVEV (reference sequence). The CDR3 is CASSPGSGAYEQYF. As DNA, the CDR3 is TGTGCCAGCAGTCCGGGATCGGGGGCCTACGAGCAGTACTTC.

V gene TRBV27 combines with J gene TRBJ1-5, with D tentatively TRBD1 (5 bases). Trimming took off 2 bases at V and 4 bases at J, with 9 bases between the two ends. The CDR3 covers 14 residues. From germline, CDR1 is MNHEY and CDR2 SMNVEV (reference sequence). The CDR3 DNA reads as TGTGCCAGCAGTTTAGGGGCAGAAAATCAGCCCCAGCATTTT. Translated: CASSLGAENQPQHF.

This clone was observed a handful of times. The chain carries TRBV6-6 and TRBJ1-2; 8 bases align to TRBD1. Germline CDR1 reads MNHNY; CDR2 reads SVGAGI (reference sequence). V shed 6 bases, J shed 8 bases, and the junction held 11 bases outside the gene matches. The CDR3 is made up of 14 amino acids. CDR3 sequence (DNA): TGTGCCAGCAGCAAGGGACAGGCCCTTGGGGGCTACACCTTC. Its protein is CASSKGQALGGYTF.

This chain uses TRBV15 with TRBJ1-6; weak D call: TRBD1 (6 bases). Germline V gives CDR1 LNHNV, CDR2 YYDKDF (reference sequence). There are 15 residues in the CDR3. Deletions cut 0 bases from V and 9 bases from J, with 12 bases between. CDR3 loop: CATSRDNRDGSPLHF. CDR3 sequence (DNA): TGTGCCACCAGCAGAGATAACAGGGACGGTTCACCCCTCCACTTT.

V gene TRBV12-5 combines with J gene TRBJ2-7; no definite D call. Trimming cost V 5 bases and J 6 bases, with 17 bases left between them. Germline-derived CDR1 and CDR2 are LGHNT and FRNRAP. The CDR3 length is 14 residues. The CDR3 nucleotides are TGTGCTAGTGGTCTAAGCCCCACGGTCTCCGAGCAGTACTTC. Its translation: CASGLSPTVSEQYF.

The chain is built from TRBV4-1 and TRBJ1-1; 7 nucleotides line up with TRBD1. Germline values: CDR1 MGHRA, CDR2 YSYEKL. The CDR3 sequence is 15 residues long. V shed 1 base and J 4 bases; nucleotides not matched to a gene: 6. The CDR3 DNA is TGCGCCAGCAGCCAAGCAGGGGGGCTCGGCACTGAAGCTTTCTTT. It codes for CASSQAGGLGTEAFF.

V and J are TRBV28 and TRBJ2-6; the D is unclear. The CDR3 spans 15 residues. The germline V gene encodes CDR1 MDHEN and CDR2 SYDVKM. V lost 4 bases to trimming and J lost 0 bases, with 7 bases between them. CDR3 residues: CASSSFSSGANVLTF. The CDR3 bases are TGTGCCAGCAGTTCGTTCTCCTCTGGGGCCAACGTCCTGACTTTC.

The J gene is TRBJ1-3, the V gene TRBV5-1, with 8 bases matching TRBD1. In germline, CDR1 is SGHRS, CDR2 YFSETQ. V was pared by 1 base and J by 1 base, with 4 bases of the junction left unmatched. This CDR3 has 16 residues. The CDR3 sequence: CASSLTGGSSGNTIYF. CDR3 nucleotide sequence: TGCGCCAGCAGCTTGACAGGGGGATCGTCTGGAAACACCATATATTTT.